This T cell receptor beta chain was recovered during a study of pediatric ulcerative colitis. As concerns this clone: Its antigen is as yet unknown.

Germline V gene sequence: CDR1 SGHTS, CDR2 YDEGEE. CDR3 size: 16 residues. V was clipped by 4 bases and J by 3 bases; unmatched bases: 5. During colonoscopy, one to two rectal pinch biopsies were collected. Findings and caveats of the study: Repertoires came from total lymphocyte DNA, not specific subsets.

TCRdb keeps only in-frame clones here, not all; method: immunoSEQ multiplex PCR. The data hold 30,000 to 45,000 clones, with around four fifths observed a single time. The chain links TRBV5-8 to TRBJ2-1; 12 bases map to TRBD2. Sample: gut tissue. The clonotype originates from a boy younger than 18 with moderate ulcerative colitis. Written as DNA, the CDR3 is TGTGCCAGCAGCAGGTCACTAGCGGGAGGCTACAATGAGCAGTTCTTC. Its protein is CASSRSLAGGYNEQFF.